This entry concerns a single TCR beta chain. Its cognate antigen is unknown. This sample is part of a study of T cell responses to AZD1222 COVID-19 vaccine. Sequenced by immunoSEQ multiplex PCR; TCRdb stores in-frame clones only, minus some. Of 130,000 or so clones detected, roughly 94% appear once; the ten largest clones hold around 7%. Overall study findings and caveats: In a largely white British group with more females than males, clonal diversity was possibly underestimated. After the peak T cell response, and only then, were repertoires sampled.

Trimming took 3 bases from V and 6 from J, leaving 10 bases between them. CDR1 is SGHVS and CDR2 is FQNEAQ in the germline V gene. The length of the CDR3 is 13 residues. The chain uses TRBV7-8 and TRBJ2-3; D gene uncertain. The sample here was peripheral blood, taken on day 0 of AZD1222 vaccination. This sequence originates from an adult in good health. CDR3 sequence reads: CASSFVRADTQYF. The CDR3 coding sequence is TGTGCCAGCAGCTTTGTCCGCGCGGATACGCAGTATTTT. Complete variable domain (other parts from reference TRBV7-8 and TRBJ2-3): GAGVSQSPRYKVAKRGQDVALRCDPISGHVSLFWYQQALGQGPEFLTYFQNEAQLDKSGLPSDRFFAERPEGSVSTLKIQRTQQEDSAVYLCASSFVRADTQYFGPGTRLTVL.